A single sample is the source of the 6 T cell receptor beta chains below, sequenced in a study of resident and recirculating memory T cells in vitiligo. Generated by immunoSEQ multiplex PCR, the TCRdb table keeps only in-frame clones and is missing some. Of about 76,000 clones listed, about 90% are singletons. The sample taken for sequencing was blood. Receptors originate from a male donor with vitiligo.

The chain recombines TRBV5-1 with TRBJ2-4; D is unclear. The CDR3 is 15 residues long. The V gene's germline CDR1 is SGHRS and CDR2 YFSETQ. Trimming took 0 bases from V and 8 from J, leaving 15 bases between them. Here the CDR3 reads CASSLGISRVDIQYF. CDR3 DNA sequence: TGCGCCAGCAGCTTGGGTATTAGCCGGGTGGACATTCAGTACTTC.

The rearrangement joins TRBV7-9 to TRBJ1-4; D gene unclear. The CDR3 is 13 residues long. The V end was cut by 10 bases, the J end by 8 bases, with 17 bases between. Germline assignment: CDR1 SEHNR and CDR2 FQNEAQ (reference sequence). The CDR3 nucleotides read TGTGCCACCCCGACGGGTCCGGGAGAAAAACTGTTTTTT. This encodes CATPTGPGEKLFF.

V usage is TRBV5-6 and J usage is TRBJ2-7; 10 bases align to TRBD2. The CDR3 runs to 18 residues. The germline gives CDR1 SGHDT, CDR2 YYEEEE. Losses at the gene ends were 2 bases for V and 4 bases for J; bases not matched to a gene: 15. The CDR3 DNA reads as TGTGCCAGCAGCTTTGCGCTAGCGGGAGCGGTCGGAACATACGAGCAGTACTTC. It yields the protein CASSFALAGAVGTYEQYF.

V gene TRBV4-3 combines with J gene TRBJ2-5; TRBD2 might be the D (5 bases). Trimming left V 0 bases short and J 5 bases short, with 7 bases between. The CDR3 covers 13 residues. Germline V CDR1 and CDR2: LGHNA, YSLEER. CDR3 residues: CASSQERGETQYF. CDR3 bases: TGCGCCAGCAGCCAAGAGAGAGGGGAGACCCAGTACTTC.

The J gene is TRBJ1-2, the V gene TRBV10-3, with 7 bases lining up with TRBD1. J gave up 8 bases and V 10 bases, and 16 bases lay outside the gene matches. This CDR3 comprises 14 residues. In germline, CDR1 is ENHRY, CDR2 SYGVKD. The CDR3 DNA sequence: TGTGCCACCAAACCACAGGGGAGAGAGGACGGCTACACCTTC. Protein product: CATKPQGREDGYTF.

J is TRBJ2-7 and V is TRBV30; D is unclear. Germline lookup yields CDR1 GTSNPN and CDR2 SVGIG (reference sequence). The V end lost 3 bases, the J end lost 6 bases, and 12 bases lay between the germline ends. The CDR3 has 12 amino acids. For the CDR3, the DNA is TGTGCCTGGAGAGCTCGGTCCGGCGAGCAGTACTTC. Translation: CAWRARSGEQYF.